This record looks at one T cell receptor beta chain sequence and its context. Its antigen is unknown. The data were obtained in a study of T cell repertoires in cytomegalovirus infection. Study-level findings and limits: Based on cumulative public TCR beta family frequency, carriers of CMV plus the relevant HLA were identified.

Trimming stripped 7 bases from V and 5 bases from J, with 8 bases between. The CDR3 contains 12 residues. From germline, CDR1 is MNHEY and CDR2 SVGAGI. TCRdb re-called the reads through MiXCR, storing one row per CDR3 protein. Altogether about 770,000 distinct CDR3 sequences are present, almost 30% being singletons, with the ten largest covering 10% to 15%. Source: cultured CD8+ T cells from PBMCs, taken from culture after CMV antigen stimulation. V is TRBV6-5 and J is TRBJ2-2; perhaps D is TRBD1 or TRBD2 (5 bases each). The clonotype originates from a human donor in good health (CMV status not recorded). Some clones in this sample may be carry-over from other donors' samples. DNA of the CDR3: TGTGCCAGCATGGGGGTAACCGGGGAGCTGTTTTTT. Its protein product is CASMGVTGELFF.